The entry below describes one T cell receptor (beta chain). Germline values: CDR1 SGHRS, CDR2 YFSETQ. The length of the CDR3 is 14 residues. Unmatched junction bases numbered 8, after V lost 4 bases and J lost 5 bases. This sample stems from a study of blood T cell repertoires in COVID-19. The protocol was immunoSEQ multiplex PCR, while the TCRdb copy is restricted to in-frame clones and leaves out a portion. The sample records about 400,000 clones, around nine tenths being singletons. The material sequenced was peripheral blood. This receptor was identified in a human donor in a cohort sampled during active COVID-19. The chain employs TRBV5-1 and TRBJ2-5; 7 bases are shared with TRBD1. The CDR3, as DNA: TGCGCCAGCAGCCTCGGGACAGCGAGGGAGACCCAGTACTTC. Translating gives CASSLGTARETQYF.